This TCR beta chain is drawn from a study of T-cell memory formation after mild COVID-19. Concerning this clonotype: Its target is unknown.

Germline CDR1 reads GTSNPN; CDR2 reads SVGIG (reference sequence). This CDR3 comprises 11 residues. The ends were cut back, 2 bases at V and 9 bases at J, with 9 bases in the middle. One entry per CDR3 protein results from TCRdb running MiXCR on the 5' RACE reads. The data hold about 560,000 distinct CDR3 sequences, with roughly 22% observed a single time. Whole-study results and caveats: Pre-infection memory carried some responding clones, suggesting that cross-reactive memory joined. CD4+ clones that contracted lay mainly in CM and EM; CD8+ ones lay in EMRA.

The V and J genes are TRBV30 and TRBJ2-3; a possible D gene is TRBD1 (6 bases). The source is an adult woman who had mild COVID-19 (a few samples of this study predate the infection). Cell type and time point are not known. The specimen sequenced was PBMCs or a T cell subset sorted from them (not recorded which). For the CDR3, the DNA is TGTGCCTGGAGTCAGGGGCCCACGCAGTATTTT. It encodes CAWSQGPTQYF. The whole variable domain, filled in from reference TRBV30 and TRBJ2-3, reads SQTIHQWPATLVQPVGSPLSLECTVEGTSNPNLYWYRQAAGRGLQLLFYSVGIGQISSEVPQNLSASRPQDRQFILSSKKLLLSDSGFYLCAWSQGPTQYFGPGTRLTVL.